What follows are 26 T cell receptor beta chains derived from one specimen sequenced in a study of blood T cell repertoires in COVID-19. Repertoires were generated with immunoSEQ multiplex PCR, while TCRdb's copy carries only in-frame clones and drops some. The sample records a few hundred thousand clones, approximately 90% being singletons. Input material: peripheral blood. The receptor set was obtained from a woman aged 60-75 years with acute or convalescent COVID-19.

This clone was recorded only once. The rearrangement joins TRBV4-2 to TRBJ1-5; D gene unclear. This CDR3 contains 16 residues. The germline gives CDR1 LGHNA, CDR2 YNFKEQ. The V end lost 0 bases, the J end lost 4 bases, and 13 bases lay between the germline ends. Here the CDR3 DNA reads TGTGCCAGCAGCCAAGAGAAAGGAGCACGGAATCAGCCCCAGCATTTT. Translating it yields CASSQEKGARNQPQHF.

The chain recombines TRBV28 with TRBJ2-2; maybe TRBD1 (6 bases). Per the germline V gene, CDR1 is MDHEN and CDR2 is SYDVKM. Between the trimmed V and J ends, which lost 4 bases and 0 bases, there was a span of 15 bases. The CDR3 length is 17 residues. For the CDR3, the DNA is TGTGCCAGCAGTTCCCTCGGGACACCGGCGAACACCGGGGAGCTGTTTTTT. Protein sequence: CASSSLGTPANTGELFF. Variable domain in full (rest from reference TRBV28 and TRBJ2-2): DVKVTQSSRYLVKRTGEKVFLECVQDMDHENMFWYRQDPGLGLRLIYFSYDVKMKEKGDIPEGYSVSREKKERFSLILESASTNQTSMYLCASSSLGTPANTGELFFGEGSRLTVL.

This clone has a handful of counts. The CDR3 loop reads CASSLELKRDRSGIQYF. For the CDR3, the DNA is TGCGCCAGCAGCTTGGAGTTGAAACGGGACAGGTCTGGCATTCAGTACTTC. The chain couples TRBV5-1 to TRBJ2-4; 8 positions agree with TRBD1. The CDR3 has 17 amino acids. The germline V gene encodes CDR1 SGHRS and CDR2 YFSETQ. The junction had 14 bases not matched to a gene; V was cut back by 0 bases and J by 9 bases.

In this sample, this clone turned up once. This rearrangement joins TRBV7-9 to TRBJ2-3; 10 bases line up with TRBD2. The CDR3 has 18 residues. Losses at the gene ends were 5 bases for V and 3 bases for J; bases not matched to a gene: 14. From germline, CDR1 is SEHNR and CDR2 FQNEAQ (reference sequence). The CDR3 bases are TGTGCCAGCAGCCACAAAGTTAGACTAGCGGGCCTTACAGATACGCAGTATTTT. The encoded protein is CASSHKVRLAGLTDTQYF. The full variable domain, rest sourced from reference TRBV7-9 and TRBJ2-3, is DTGVSQNPRHKITKRGQNVTFRCDPISEHNRLYWYRQTLGQGPEFLTYFQNEAQLEKSRLLSDRFSAERPKGSFSTLEIQRTEQGDSAMYLCASSHKVRLAGLTDTQYFGPGTRLTVL.

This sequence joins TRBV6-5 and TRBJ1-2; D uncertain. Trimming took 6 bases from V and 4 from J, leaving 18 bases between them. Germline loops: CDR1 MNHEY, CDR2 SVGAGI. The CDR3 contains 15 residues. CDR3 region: CASSGDGRTIYGYTF. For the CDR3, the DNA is TGTGCCAGCAGCGGTGATGGTCGAACTATCTATGGCTACACCTTC.

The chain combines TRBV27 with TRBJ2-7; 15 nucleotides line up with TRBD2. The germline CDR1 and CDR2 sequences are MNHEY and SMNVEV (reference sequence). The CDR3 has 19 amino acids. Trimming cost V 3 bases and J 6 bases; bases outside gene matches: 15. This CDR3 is CASSLGWGLAGGPRSEQYF. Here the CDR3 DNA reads TGTGCCAGCAGTTTGGGGTGGGGACTAGCGGGGGGCCCGCGGTCCGAGCAGTACTTC.

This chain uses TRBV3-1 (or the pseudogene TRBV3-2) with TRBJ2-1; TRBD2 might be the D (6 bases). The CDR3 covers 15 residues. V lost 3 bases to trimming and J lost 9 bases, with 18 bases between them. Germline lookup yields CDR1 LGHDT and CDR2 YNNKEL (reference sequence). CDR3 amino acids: CASSHRNGREGEQFF. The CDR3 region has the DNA TGTGCCAGCAGCCATCGGAACGGGAGAGAAGGTGAGCAGTTCTTC.

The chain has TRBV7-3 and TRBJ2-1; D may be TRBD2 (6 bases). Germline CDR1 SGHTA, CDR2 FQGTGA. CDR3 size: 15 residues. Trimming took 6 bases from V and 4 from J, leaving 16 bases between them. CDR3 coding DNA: TGTGCCAGCAGTTTGGGGTCGGGAGTATACAATGAGCAGTTCTTC. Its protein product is CASSLGSGVYNEQFF.

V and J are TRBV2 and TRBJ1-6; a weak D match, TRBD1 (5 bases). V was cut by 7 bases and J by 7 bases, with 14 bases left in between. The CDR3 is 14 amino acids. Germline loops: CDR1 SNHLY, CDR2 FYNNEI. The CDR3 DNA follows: TGTGCCAGCAACCAGGGAATAGGAAATTCACCCCTCCACTTT. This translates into CASNQGIGNSPLHF.

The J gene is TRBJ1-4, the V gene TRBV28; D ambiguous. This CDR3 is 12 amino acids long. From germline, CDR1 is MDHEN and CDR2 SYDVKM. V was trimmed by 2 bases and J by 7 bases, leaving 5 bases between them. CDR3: CASSLGLEKLFF. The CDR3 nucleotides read TGTGCCAGCAGTTTAGGGCTTGAAAAACTGTTTTTT. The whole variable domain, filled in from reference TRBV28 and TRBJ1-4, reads DVKVTQSSRYLVKRTGEKVFLECVQDMDHENMFWYRQDPGLGLRLIYFSYDVKMKEKGDIPEGYSVSREKKERFSLILESASTNQTSMYLCASSLGLEKLFFGSGTQLSVL.

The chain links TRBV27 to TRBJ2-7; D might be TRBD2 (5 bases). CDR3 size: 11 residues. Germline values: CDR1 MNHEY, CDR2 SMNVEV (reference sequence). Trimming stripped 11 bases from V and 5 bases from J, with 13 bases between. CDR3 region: CASRGYNEQYF. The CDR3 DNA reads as TGTGCCTCCCGGGGTTACAACGAGCAGTACTTC.

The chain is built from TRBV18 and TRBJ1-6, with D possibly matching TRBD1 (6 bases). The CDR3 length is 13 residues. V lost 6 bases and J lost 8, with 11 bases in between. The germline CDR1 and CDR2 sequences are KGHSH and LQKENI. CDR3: CASSPDSHSPLHF. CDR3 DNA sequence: TGTGCCAGCTCCCCGGACAGCCATTCACCCCTCCACTTT.

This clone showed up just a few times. The CDR3 loop is CSVQGREKLFF. The CDR3 DNA is TGCAGCGTGCAGGGTAGGGAAAAACTGTTTTTT. The chain joins TRBV29-1 to TRBJ1-4; a possible D gene is TRBD1 (5 bases). Per germline, CDR1 SQVTM and CDR2 ANQGSEA. This CDR3 has 11 amino acids. Between the trimmed V and J ends, which lost 6 bases and 8 bases, there was a span of 10 bases.

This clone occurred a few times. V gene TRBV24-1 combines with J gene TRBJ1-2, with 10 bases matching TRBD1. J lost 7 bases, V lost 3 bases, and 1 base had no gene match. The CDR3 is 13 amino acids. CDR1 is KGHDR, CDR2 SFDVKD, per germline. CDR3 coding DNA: TGTGCCACCAGTGATCGGGACAGGGGTGGCTACACCTTC. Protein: CATSDRDRGGYTF.

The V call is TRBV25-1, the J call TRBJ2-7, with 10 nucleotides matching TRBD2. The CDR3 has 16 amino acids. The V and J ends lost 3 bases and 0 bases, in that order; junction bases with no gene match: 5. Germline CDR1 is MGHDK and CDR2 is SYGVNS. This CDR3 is CASSERLAGASYEQYF. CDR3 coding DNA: TGTGCCAGCAGTGAGAGGCTAGCGGGGGCCTCCTACGAGCAGTACTTC.

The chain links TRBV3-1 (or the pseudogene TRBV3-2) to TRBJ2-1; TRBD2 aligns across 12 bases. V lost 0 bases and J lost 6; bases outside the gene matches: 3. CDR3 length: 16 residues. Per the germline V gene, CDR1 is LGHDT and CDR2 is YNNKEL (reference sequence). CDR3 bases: TGTGCCAGCAGCCAAGAAAGACTAGCGGGAGTCAATGAGCAGTTCTTC. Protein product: CASSQERLAGVNEQFF.

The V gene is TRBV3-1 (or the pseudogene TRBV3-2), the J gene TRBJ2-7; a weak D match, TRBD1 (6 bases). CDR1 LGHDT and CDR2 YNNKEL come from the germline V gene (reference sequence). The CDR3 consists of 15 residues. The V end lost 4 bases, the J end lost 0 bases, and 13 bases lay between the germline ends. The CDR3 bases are TGTGCCAGCAGCCCACGGACAGTCTCCTCCTACGAGCAGTACTTC. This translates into CASSPRTVSSYEQYF.

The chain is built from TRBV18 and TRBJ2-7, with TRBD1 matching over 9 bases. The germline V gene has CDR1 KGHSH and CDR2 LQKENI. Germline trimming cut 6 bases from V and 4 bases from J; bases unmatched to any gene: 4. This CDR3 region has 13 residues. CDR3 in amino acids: CASSRQGGYEQYF. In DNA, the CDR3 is TGTGCCAGCTCCCGACAGGGGGGGTACGAGCAGTACTTC.

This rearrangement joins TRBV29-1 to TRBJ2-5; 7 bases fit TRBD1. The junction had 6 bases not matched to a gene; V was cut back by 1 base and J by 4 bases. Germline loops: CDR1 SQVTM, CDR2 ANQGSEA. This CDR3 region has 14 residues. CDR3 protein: CSVEGARQGETQYF. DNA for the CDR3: TGCAGCGTTGAAGGAGCCAGACAGGGAGAGACCCAGTACTTC.

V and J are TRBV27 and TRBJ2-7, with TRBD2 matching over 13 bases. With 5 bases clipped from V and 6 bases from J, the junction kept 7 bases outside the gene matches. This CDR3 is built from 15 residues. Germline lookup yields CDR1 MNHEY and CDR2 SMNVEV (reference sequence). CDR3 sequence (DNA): TGTGCCAGCAGTCAACTAGCGGGGGGGACACCCGAGCAGTACTTC. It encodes CASSQLAGGTPEQYF.

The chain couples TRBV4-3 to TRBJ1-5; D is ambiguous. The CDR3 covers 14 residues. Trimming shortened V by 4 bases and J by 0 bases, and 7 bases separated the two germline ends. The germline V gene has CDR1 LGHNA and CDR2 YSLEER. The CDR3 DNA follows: TGCGCCAGCAGCCGTTTATATAGCAATCAGCCCCAGCATTTT. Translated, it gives CASSRLYSNQPQHF.

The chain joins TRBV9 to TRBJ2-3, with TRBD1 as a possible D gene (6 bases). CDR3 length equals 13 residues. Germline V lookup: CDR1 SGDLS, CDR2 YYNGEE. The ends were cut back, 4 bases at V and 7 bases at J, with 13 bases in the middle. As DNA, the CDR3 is TGTGCCAGCAGCATCGACAGGCAACATACGCAGTATTTT. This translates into CASSIDRQHTQYF.

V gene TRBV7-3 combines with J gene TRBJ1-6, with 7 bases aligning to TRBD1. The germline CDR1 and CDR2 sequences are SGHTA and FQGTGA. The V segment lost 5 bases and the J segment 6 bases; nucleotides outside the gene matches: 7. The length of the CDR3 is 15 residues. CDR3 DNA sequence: TGTGCCAGCAGCCCGATGACAGGGAGTAATTCACCCCTCCACTTT. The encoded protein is CASSPMTGSNSPLHF.

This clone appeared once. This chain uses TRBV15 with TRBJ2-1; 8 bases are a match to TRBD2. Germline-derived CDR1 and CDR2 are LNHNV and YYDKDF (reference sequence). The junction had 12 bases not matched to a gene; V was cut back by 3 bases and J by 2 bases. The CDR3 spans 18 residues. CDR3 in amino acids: CATSSVMAPGLAYNEQFF. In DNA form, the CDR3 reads TGTGCCACCAGCAGCGTCATGGCGCCGGGACTAGCCTACAATGAGCAGTTCTTC.

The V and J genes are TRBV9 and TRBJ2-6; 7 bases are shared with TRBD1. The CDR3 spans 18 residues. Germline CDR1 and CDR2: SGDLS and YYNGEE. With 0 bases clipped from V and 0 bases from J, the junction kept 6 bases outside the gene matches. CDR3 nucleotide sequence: TGTGCCAGCAGCGTAGAAGGGGGCCCCCTCTCTGGGGCCAACGTCCTGACTTTC. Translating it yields CASSVEGGPLSGANVLTF.

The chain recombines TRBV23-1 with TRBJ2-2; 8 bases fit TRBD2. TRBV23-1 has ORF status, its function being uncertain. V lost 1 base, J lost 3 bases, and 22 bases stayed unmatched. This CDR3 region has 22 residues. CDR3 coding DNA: TGCGCCAGCAGTCAATTCGGGCAGGGTGAGACTAGCGCCAAGAGGGACACCGGGGAGCTGTTTTTT. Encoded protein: CASSQFGQGETSAKRDTGELFF.